Each of the 24 T cell receptor beta chains below was sequenced from the same sample in a study of T-cell memory formation after mild COVID-19 (dated by TCRdb to about 2021). The library was built by means of 5' RACE. Sequencer: Illumina NovaSeq 6000. TCRdb itself trimmed the public reads at Q25 with fastp, ran MiXCR and retained productive beta chains. Each entry merges the rows of one CDR3 protein and shows their most common DNA and genes. The sample includes around 110,000 distinct CDR3 sequences, with roughly 12% observed a single time. The ten largest clones capture around 25% of the sample. Sequencing used PBMCs or a T cell subset sorted from them (not recorded which). These receptors were taken from an adult woman who had mild COVID-19 (a few samples of this study predate the infection). The sample titles of this study are shuffled in the database, so cell type and time point are left out; the donor was told from shared clones.

This clonotype was found a few times. The chain carries TRBV29-1 and TRBJ1-1; D not certain. Germline V gene data show CDR1 as SQVTM and CDR2 as ANQGSEA. This CDR3 has 12 residues. Trimming removed 4 bases from V and 4 bases from J, with 10 bases in between. The chain's CDR3 is CSVVPLGTEAFF. The CDR3 DNA reads as TGCAGCGTTGTTCCCCTGGGCACTGAAGCTTTCTTT.

V gene TRBV27 combines with J gene TRBJ2-1, with a weak D call TRBD1 (6 bases). The V gene lost 3 bases and the J gene lost 2 bases, with 17 bases spanning the gap. Germline CDR1 and CDR2: MNHEY and SMNVEV (reference sequence). This CDR3 is built from 17 residues. CDR3 DNA: TGTGCCAGCAGTTTTTCGTCCCAGGGGCCCCCCTACAATGAGCAGTTCTTC. As protein: CASSFSSQGPPYNEQFF.

J is TRBJ2-1 and V is TRBV7-9; 7 nucleotides match TRBD2. V lost 0 bases and J lost 2; bases outside the gene matches: 1. CDR1 and CDR2 from the germline V gene are SEHNR and FQNEAQ (reference sequence). This CDR3 contains 15 residues. The CDR3 nucleotides read TGTGCCAGCAGCTTAGCGCTAGCGGCCTACAATGAGCAGTTCTTC. It encodes CASSLALAAYNEQFF.

The V call is TRBV9, the J call TRBJ1-1; the D gene is possibly TRBD1 (5 bases). V shed 2 bases and J shed 4 bases, with 15 bases lying between them. Per the germline V gene, CDR1 is SGDLS and CDR2 is YYNGEE. The CDR3 runs 15 residues. CDR3 sequence reads: CASSVASGPGTEAFF. The CDR3 nucleotides are TGTGCCAGCAGCGTGGCTTCAGGGCCCGGCACTGAAGCTTTCTTT.

There are a few counts of this clonotype. The genes are TRBV30 and TRBJ2-7, with D perhaps being TRBD1 or TRBD2 (5 bases each). The CDR3 has 14 residues. The germline V gene has CDR1 GTSNPN and CDR2 SVGIG (reference sequence). Trimming left V 5 bases short and J 0 bases short, with 14 bases between. In nucleotides, the CDR3 is TGTGCCTGGTCCGGGACGGAGACCTCCTACGAGCAGTACTTC. This sequence encodes CAWSGTETSYEQYF. The full variable domain, completed using reference TRBV30 and TRBJ2-7, is SQTIHQWPATLVQPVGSPLSLECTVEGTSNPNLYWYRQAAGRGLQLLFYSVGIGQISSEVPQNLSASRPQDRQFILSSKKLLLSDSGFYLCAWSGTETSYEQYFGPGTRLTVT.

This clonotype turned up a few times. J is TRBJ2-3 and V is TRBV7-6, with 8 nucleotides matching TRBD2. This CDR3 region has 15 residues. The V gene's germline CDR1 is SGHVS and CDR2 FNYEAQ. V shed 5 bases, J shed 5 bases, and the junction held 9 bases outside the gene matches. The DNA of the CDR3 is TGTGCCAGCAGCCCCAGAGCGGGAGCTGGAGATACGCAGTATTTT. This gives the protein CASSPRAGAGDTQYF.

The chain combines TRBV2 with TRBJ1-2, with D perhaps matching TRBD1 (5 bases). The germline V gene encodes CDR1 SNHLY and CDR2 FYNNEI. The CDR3 spans 14 residues. The V end was cut by 4 bases, the J end by 0 bases, with 9 bases between. CDR3 coding DNA: TGTGCCAGCAGTGTTGACAGATCTAACTATGGCTACACCTTC. Protein product: CASSVDRSNYGYTF.

This clonotype was detected only a few times. The chain links TRBV9 to TRBJ2-1, with TRBD2 matching 10 bases. The CDR3 runs to 17 residues. The V gene's germline CDR1 is SGDLS and CDR2 YYNGEE. The V segment lost 0 bases and the J segment 0 bases; nucleotides outside the gene matches: 3. CDR3 amino acids: CASSVAASGSSYNEQFF. The CDR3 DNA reads as TGTGCCAGCAGCGTAGCGGCTAGCGGGAGCTCCTACAATGAGCAGTTCTTC.

This clonotype appeared a few times. The chain combines TRBV7-8 with TRBJ2-7, with D maybe TRBD1 (6 bases). CDR1 is SGHVS and CDR2 is FQNEAQ in the germline V gene. The V and J ends lost 5 bases and 9 bases respectively, with 23 bases between them. The CDR3 loop spans 15 amino acids. CDR3 DNA sequence: TGTGCCAGCAGCCTAAAAGGGGGACCGACTCTCGGGCAGTACTTC. Translated, it gives CASSLKGGPTLGQYF.

Points on this clonotype: A junction boundary mismatches the germline segment, possibly from a read error. The V and J genes are TRBV10-2 and TRBJ2-5; no firm D call. Germline-derived CDR1 and CDR2 are WSHSY and SAAADI. The CDR3 extends over 11 amino acids. In nucleotides, the CDR3 is TGCGCCAGCAGTGAGCAAGGGACCCAGTACTTC. Its translation: CASSEQGTQYF.

The sample holds a few counts of this clonotype. The V call is TRBV27, the J call TRBJ2-1, with a tentative D call TRBD2 (6 bases). CDR1 MNHEY and CDR2 SMNVEV come from the germline V gene (reference sequence). The CDR3 sequence is 13 residues long. Trimming took off 10 bases at V and 9 bases at J, with 19 bases between the two ends. The CDR3 DNA sequence: TGTGCCACACTAGGCCCCGGGCGGGGTGAGCAGTTCTTC. Translated, it gives CATLGPGRGEQFF.

CDR3 residues: CSARDHRTGVYEQYF. CDR3 bases: TGCAGTGCTAGAGATCACAGGACAGGGGTTTACGAGCAGTACTTC. J is TRBJ2-7 and V is TRBV20-1; TRBD1 matches at 9 bases. This CDR3 contains 15 residues. V dropped 0 bases and J dropped 4; count of bases not matched to a gene: 7. Germline CDR1 DFQATT, CDR2 SNEGSKA (reference sequence).

This clonotype has more than one count but fewer than ten. V is TRBV3-1 and J is TRBJ2-3; 8 bases fit TRBD2. Germline assignment: CDR1 LGHDT and CDR2 YNNKEL (reference sequence). The junction had 4 bases not matched to a gene; V was cut back by 3 bases and J by 5 bases. The CDR3 is 14 amino acids. CDR3 DNA sequence: TGTGCCAGCAGCCAGGGACTAGTCAGAGATACGCAGTATTTT. Residues: CASSQGLVRDTQYF.

In this sample, this clonotype turned up a few times. The genes are TRBV7-9 and TRBJ1-4; D call uncertain. Germline assignment: CDR1 SEHNR and CDR2 FQNEAQ (reference sequence). This CDR3 region has 15 residues. The V end was cut by 0 bases, the J end by 7 bases, with 12 bases between. CDR3 sequence reads: CASSLAIGGSEKLFF. The CDR3 coding sequence is TGTGCCAGCAGCTTAGCGATCGGAGGGAGTGAAAAACTGTTTTTT.

This clonotype was detected many times. This chain uses TRBV14 with TRBJ2-7; weak D call: TRBD1 (6 bases). Looked up from germline, CDR1 is SGHDN and CDR2 is FVKESK. V shed 1 base and J shed 0 bases, with 13 bases lying between them. The CDR3 contains 16 residues. DNA of the CDR3: TGTGCCAGCAGCCAAGGGTGGAAGGACAGCTCCTACGAGCAGTACTTC. This gives the protein CASSQGWKDSSYEQYF. Together with reference TRBV14 and TRBJ2-7, the CDR3 gives the full variable domain: EAGVTQFPSHSVIEKGQTVTLRCDPISGHDNLYWYRRVMGKEIKFLLHFVKESKQDESGMPNNRFLAERTGGTYSTLKVQPAELEDSGVYFCASSQGWKDSSYEQYFGPGTRLTVT.

This clonotype has a handful of counts. The CDR3 region is CASSIATQGTNEQFF. The DNA for the CDR3 is TGTGCCAGTAGTATAGCAACCCAGGGTACCAATGAGCAGTTCTTC. The chain links TRBV19 to TRBJ2-1; a weak D match, TRBD1 (5 bases). Trimming left V 1 base short and J 6 bases short, with 13 bases between. The germline CDR1 and CDR2 sequences are LNHDA and SQIVND (reference sequence). The CDR3 runs to 15 residues.

This clonotype occurred a few times. The chain uses TRBV4-1 and TRBJ1-1; a possible D gene is TRBD1 (5 bases). This CDR3 is built from 15 residues. Germline CDR1 is MGHRA and CDR2 is YSYEKL. Trimming cost V 1 base and J 2 bases, with 11 bases left between them. This CDR3 reads CASSQARQLNTEAFF. The CDR3 DNA follows: TGCGCCAGCAGCCAAGCCCGACAGCTTAACACTGAAGCTTTCTTT.

The chain couples TRBV3-1 to TRBJ2-1, with a possible D match to TRBD2 (6 bases). CDR3 length: 17 amino acids. The ends were cut back, 1 base at V and 6 bases at J, with 19 bases in the middle. The germline V gene encodes CDR1 LGHDT and CDR2 YNNKEL (reference sequence). CDR3 protein: CASSQVKNTFGGNEQFF. CDR3 sequence (DNA): TGTGCCAGCAGCCAAGTAAAGAACACGTTCGGGGGCAATGAGCAGTTCTTC.

This clonotype showed up just a few times. The V and J genes are TRBV2 and TRBJ2-7; D gene unclear. V lost 3 bases to trimming and J lost 7 bases, with 13 bases between them. Per the germline V gene, CDR1 is SNHLY and CDR2 is FYNNEI. The CDR3 consists of 13 residues. The CDR3 loop reads CASSDGPQGEQYF. As DNA, the CDR3 is TGTGCCAGCAGTGACGGTCCTCAAGGTGAGCAGTACTTC.

This clonotype occurred a few times. The rearrangement joins TRBV6-5 to TRBJ2-2; TRBD2 matches at 9 bases. The V gene end was trimmed by 2 bases and the J gene end by 7 bases; junction bases not matched to a gene: 11. Germline V CDR1 and CDR2: MNHEY, SVGAGI. This CDR3 has 17 amino acids. Here the CDR3 reads CASSYGSGRIWGGELFF. DNA of the CDR3: TGTGCCAGCAGTTACGGGAGCGGGAGGATCTGGGGCGGGGAGCTGTTTTTT.

The chain joins TRBV18 to TRBJ2-6; D not resolved. Deletions cut 1 base from V and 4 bases from J, with 8 bases between. CDR1 and CDR2 from the germline V gene are KGHSH and LQKENI. This CDR3 has 15 amino acids. DNA for the CDR3: TGTGCCAGCTCACCACGGGCGCGGGGGGCCAACGTCCTGACTTTC. As protein: CASSPRARGANVLTF.

The V gene is TRBV24-1, the J gene TRBJ2-1; D is perhaps TRBD1 or TRBD2 (6 bases each). Germline V gene data show CDR1 as KGHDR and CDR2 as SFDVKD. CDR3 size: 16 residues. Trimming removed 5 bases at V and 4 bases at J, with 17 bases between. CDR3 region: CATSATDGGGYNEQFF. The CDR3 DNA follows: TGTGCCACCAGTGCCACGGACGGAGGGGGATACAATGAGCAGTTCTTC.

This sequence joins TRBV7-6 and TRBJ2-3, with TRBD2 matching over 7 bases. Trimming at V came to 3 bases and at J to 0 bases, leaving 12 bases not matched to a gene. CDR3 length: 18 amino acids. CDR1 and CDR2 (germline): SGHVS, FNYEAQ. The CDR3 sequence: CASSFHPSLATSTDTQYF. The CDR3 DNA reads TGTGCCAGCAGCTTCCACCCCTCACTAGCGACTAGCACAGATACGCAGTATTTT.

The V gene is TRBV29-1, the J gene TRBJ2-3, with 7 bases identical to TRBD2. J lost 1 base, V lost 1 base, and 8 bases had no gene match. CDR1 SQVTM and CDR2 ANQGSEA come from the germline V gene. This CDR3 contains 16 residues. As DNA, the CDR3 is TGCAGCGTTGAAGTAGCCAGCGGGGATCGCACAGATACGCAGTATTTT. This encodes CSVEVASGDRTDTQYF.